Below, 21 T cell receptor beta chains from the same sample are listed, as sequenced in a study of control samples from healthy donors and cancer patients. TCRdb keeps only in-frame clones here, not all; method: immunoSEQ multiplex PCR. The data show roughly 130,000 clones, roughly 90% seen once. Specimen: blood. The receptor source for this set is a man aged 25-45 years in good health.

The CDR3: CASSSGLAGGYQETQYF. The CDR3 DNA reads TGTGCCAGCAGCTCGGGACTAGCGGGAGGCTACCAAGAGACCCAGTACTTC. This chain uses TRBV7-9 with TRBJ2-5; TRBD2 matches 15 bases. CDR3 length equals 17 residues. Germline trimming cut 4 bases from V and 0 bases from J; bases unmatched to any gene: 3. Germline V CDR1 and CDR2: SEHNR, FQNEAQ (reference sequence).

The V call is TRBV3-1 (or the pseudogene TRBV3-2), the J call TRBJ1-2; no clear D gene. In germline, CDR1 is LGHDT, CDR2 YNNKEL (reference sequence). Trimming pared 2 bases from V and 3 bases from J, leaving 10 bases between. This CDR3 region has 14 residues. CDR3 sequence: CASSQSGSDYGYTF. The CDR3 DNA follows: TGTGCCAGCAGCCAATCGGGATCAGACTATGGCTACACCTTC.

The V call is TRBV3-1 (or the pseudogene TRBV3-2), the J call TRBJ2-1; no clear D gene. The V end was cut by 2 bases, the J end by 15 bases, with 20 bases between. The CDR3 is 14 amino acids. From germline, CDR1 is LGHDT and CDR2 YNNKEL (reference sequence). Here the CDR3 DNA reads TGTGCCAGCAGCCAACCCGGACCCCTCTCTGCGCGGTTCTTC. It yields the protein CASSQPGPLSARFF.

The chain links TRBV28 to TRBJ1-2; a weak D match, TRBD1 (5 bases). The germline gives CDR1 MDHEN, CDR2 SYDVKM. V dropped 6 bases and J dropped 2 bases, with 10 bases sitting between them. The CDR3 loop spans 13 amino acids. The CDR3 sequence is CASSPGINYGYTF. CDR3 nucleotides: TGTGCCAGCAGCCCAGGGATAAACTATGGCTACACCTTC.

The chain uses TRBV30 and TRBJ1-1; D is unresolved. Trimming shortened V by 3 bases and J by 1 base, and 12 bases separated the two germline ends. This CDR3 has 14 amino acids. Germline loops: CDR1 GTSNPN, CDR2 SVGIG (reference sequence). This CDR3 is CAWRPGRPNTEAFF. As DNA, the CDR3 is TGTGCCTGGAGACCGGGGAGACCGAACACTGAAGCTTTCTTT.

This chain connects TRBV6-2 or TRBV6-3 to TRBJ2-5, with 13 bases aligning to TRBD2. CDR1 and CDR2 from the germline V gene are MNHEY and SVGEGT. J gave up 0 bases and V 2 bases, and 9 bases lay outside the gene matches. The CDR3 loop spans 19 amino acids. The chain's CDR3 is CASSYGPTSGRRYQETQYF. The CDR3 nucleotides read TGTGCCAGCAGTTACGGCCCGACTAGCGGGAGGAGGTACCAAGAGACCCAGTACTTC.

The chain couples TRBV7-9 to TRBJ1-4, with 7 bases identical to TRBD1. The germline CDR1 and CDR2 sequences are SEHNR and FQNEAQ (reference sequence). The CDR3 runs to 14 residues. V trimming: 5 bases; J trimming: 4 bases; junction bases outside the gene matches: 4. This CDR3 is CASSRTGGNEKLFF. DNA for the CDR3: TGTGCCAGCAGCCGGACAGGCGGTAATGAAAAACTGTTTTTT.

This clone came up once. In DNA, the CDR3 is TGTGCCTGGACCCCGGGACGGGGGGTACACGAGCAGTACTTC. It yields the protein CAWTPGRGVHEQYF. This chain connects TRBV30 to TRBJ2-7, with TRBD2 identical over 7 bases. CDR1 and CDR2 (germline): GTSNPN, SVGIG (reference sequence). The V segment lost 4 bases and the J segment 5 bases; nucleotides outside the gene matches: 11. The CDR3 consists of 14 residues.

This clone was seen only once. This chain joins TRBV7-9 and TRBJ1-5; 10 bases are a match to TRBD1. The CDR3 is 16 amino acids. The germline V gene encodes CDR1 SEHNR and CDR2 FQNEAQ (reference sequence). Trimming removed 5 bases from V and 6 bases from J; junction bases left unmatched: 10. The CDR3 here is CASSLGDRGRAQPQHF. The CDR3 DNA reads as TGTGCCAGCAGCCTGGGAGACAGGGGGCGTGCTCAGCCCCAGCATTTT.

This clone was seen a single time. This chain joins TRBV18 and TRBJ2-3; 8 nucleotides match TRBD2. Germline CDR1 is KGHSH and CDR2 is LQKENI. J was trimmed by 5 bases and V by 5 bases; bases with no gene match: 9. The CDR3 contains 15 residues. CDR3 loop: CASSGAGAAGDTQYF. Here the CDR3 DNA reads TGTGCCAGCTCAGGAGCGGGAGCTGCCGGAGATACGCAGTATTTT.

This clone was seen only a few times. J is TRBJ1-1 and V is TRBV19; no clear D gene. Germline CDR1 and CDR2: LNHDA and SQIVND (reference sequence). The CDR3 extends over 11 amino acids. The V gene lost 9 bases and the J gene lost 7 bases, with 12 bases spanning the gap. The CDR3 loop is CASALGSEAFF. Here the CDR3 DNA reads TGTGCCAGCGCCTTGGGGAGTGAAGCTTTCTTT.

This chain links TRBV6-2 or TRBV6-3 with TRBJ2-7; 10 bases fit TRBD1. There are 16 residues in the CDR3. Germline CDR1 MNHEY, CDR2 SVGEGT. Trimming at V came to 4 bases and at J to 2 bases, leaving 8 bases not matched to a gene. The CDR3 DNA sequence: TGTGCCAGCAGTTTTGTCGCCGGGACAGGGGCCTACGAGCAGTACTTC. Translation: CASSFVAGTGAYEQYF.

The chain couples TRBV6-2 or TRBV6-3 to TRBJ1-1, with 7 bases lining up with TRBD1. CDR1 and CDR2 (germline): MNHEY, SVGEGT. The ends lost 4 bases at V and 2 bases at J; junction bases unmatched: 4. The CDR3 extends over 14 amino acids. The DNA for the CDR3 is TGTGCCAGCAGTTTTAGGACAGGCAACACTGAAGCTTTCTTT. Encoded protein: CASSFRTGNTEAFF.

The gene calls are TRBV28 and TRBJ1-2, with 9 bases aligning to TRBD1. V gave up 6 bases and J gave up 2 bases; unmatched junction bases: 4. Germline V gene data show CDR1 as MDHEN and CDR2 as SYDVKM. The CDR3 runs to 14 residues. DNA for the CDR3: TGTGCCAGCAGCCAGACAGGGGGGAACTATGGCTACACCTTC. Its translation is CASSQTGGNYGYTF.

The chain links TRBV5-1 to TRBJ1-2; possible D gene TRBD1, 5 bases. CDR1 SGHRS and CDR2 YFSETQ come from the germline V gene. The germline V and J ends were trimmed by 5 bases and 4 bases, with 18 bases remaining between them. The CDR3 spans 15 residues. For the CDR3, the DNA is TGCGCCAGCAGGAAGGGGTTCGGGGGATCCTATGGCTACACCTTC. Translation gives CASRKGFGGSYGYTF.

The chain recombines TRBV18 with TRBJ2-1, with 7 nucleotides matching TRBD1. Germline V CDR1 and CDR2: KGHSH, LQKENI. This CDR3 is 18 amino acids long. The V and J ends lost 4 bases and 4 bases, in that order; junction bases with no gene match: 16. CDR3 loop: CASSRMTGITSGYNEQFF. The CDR3 DNA reads TGTGCCAGCTCACGCATGACAGGGATCACCTCGGGGTACAATGAGCAGTTCTTC. Full variable domain (remainder filled in from reference TRBV18 and TRBJ2-1): NAGVMQNPRHLVRRRGQEARLRCSPMKGHSHVYWYRQLPEEGLKFMVYLQKENIIDESGMPKERFSAEFPKEGPSILRIQQVVRGDSAAYFCASSRMTGITSGYNEQFFGPGTRLTVL.

This clone was detected only once. The chain employs TRBV11-1 and TRBJ2-5; 7 nucleotides align to TRBD1. Trimming removed 5 bases from V and 4 bases from J; junction bases left unmatched: 7. From germline, CDR1 is SGHAT and CDR2 FQDESV (reference sequence). There are 14 residues in the CDR3. The CDR3 is CASSPDRSRETQYF. The CDR3, as DNA: TGTGCCAGCAGCCCGGACAGGTCAAGAGAGACCCAGTACTTC.

The chain combines TRBV5-6 with TRBJ2-7, with D possibly matching TRBD2 (6 bases). Trimming removed 4 bases from V and 0 bases from J, with 14 bases in between. The CDR3 covers 15 residues. The germline V gene encodes CDR1 SGHDT and CDR2 YYEEEE. CDR3 in DNA: TGTGCCAGCAGCGCACGGTCGGGGGACTCCTACGAGCAGTACTTC. Residues: CASSARSGDSYEQYF.

The gene calls are TRBV30 and TRBJ1-1; 10 bases fit TRBD1. V shed 4 bases, J shed 7 bases, and the junction held 3 bases outside the gene matches. Germline CDR1 reads GTSNPN; CDR2 reads SVGIG (reference sequence). The CDR3 extends over 12 amino acids. Here the CDR3 DNA reads TGTGCCTGGATGGGACAGGGGAATGAAGCTTTCTTT. This codes for CAWMGQGNEAFF.

The gene calls are TRBV18 and TRBJ2-3; TRBD2 aligns across 10 bases. This CDR3 contains 17 residues. Per the germline V gene, CDR1 is KGHSH and CDR2 is LQKENI. With V trimmed by 2 bases and J by 4 bases, 9 bases remained unmatched. CDR3 nucleotide sequence: TGTGCCAGCTCACCAGCGGCTAGCGGGAGTATCCCAGATACGCAGTATTTT. Protein sequence: CASSPAASGSIPDTQYF.

This CDR3 reads CAWRGQGIDEAFF. CDR3 nucleotides: TGTGCCTGGAGGGGACAGGGGATCGATGAAGCTTTCTTT. This chain links TRBV30 with TRBJ1-1; TRBD1 matches at 10 bases. CDR1 is GTSNPN, CDR2 SVGIG, per germline (reference sequence). The CDR3 has 13 amino acids. V lost 3 bases to trimming and J lost 7 bases; unmatched junction nucleotides: 5. Using reference TRBV30 and TRBJ1-1 for the parts outside the CDR3, the full variable domain is SQTIHQWPATLVQPVGSPLSLECTVEGTSNPNLYWYRQAAGRGLQLLFYSVGIGQISSEVPQNLSASRPQDRQFILSSKKLLLSDSGFYLCAWRGQGIDEAFFGQGTRLTVV.